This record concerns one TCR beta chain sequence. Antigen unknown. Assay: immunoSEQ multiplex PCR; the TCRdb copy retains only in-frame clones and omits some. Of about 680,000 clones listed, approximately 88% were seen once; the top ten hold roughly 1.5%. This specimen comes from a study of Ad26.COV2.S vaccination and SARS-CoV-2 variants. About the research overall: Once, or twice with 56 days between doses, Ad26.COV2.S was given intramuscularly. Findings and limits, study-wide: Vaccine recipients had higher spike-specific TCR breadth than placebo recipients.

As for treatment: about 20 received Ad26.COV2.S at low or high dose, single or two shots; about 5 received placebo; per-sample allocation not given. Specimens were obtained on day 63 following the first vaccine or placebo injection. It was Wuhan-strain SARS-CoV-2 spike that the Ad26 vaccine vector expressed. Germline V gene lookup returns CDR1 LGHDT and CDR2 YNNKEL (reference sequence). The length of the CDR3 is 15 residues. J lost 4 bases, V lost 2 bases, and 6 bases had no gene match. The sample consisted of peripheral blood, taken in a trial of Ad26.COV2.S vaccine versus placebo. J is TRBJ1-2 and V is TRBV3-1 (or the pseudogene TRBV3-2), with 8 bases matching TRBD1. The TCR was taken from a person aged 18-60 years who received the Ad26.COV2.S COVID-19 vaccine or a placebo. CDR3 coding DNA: TGTGCCAGCAGCCAAACCCAGGGGGCCGGCTATGGCTACACCTTC. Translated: CASSQTQGAGYGYTF.